There are a few counts of the clone carrying this TCR beta chain. The investigators reverse transcribed all of the isolated RNA, so they sequenced expressed TCRB transcripts. TCRdb's copy holds only in-frame clones and misses some; the assay was immunoSEQ multiplex PCR. Counted here are 60,000 or so clones, roughly three fifths occurring once; the ten biggest clones make up roughly 2%. The data are from a study of beta chain features in type 1 diabetes. The V end was cut by 4 bases, the J end by 7 bases, with 5 bases between. This CDR3 region has 11 residues. CDR1 MNHNY and CDR2 SVGAGI come from the germline V gene (reference sequence).

The gene calls are TRBV6-6 and TRBJ1-3; D is unclear. Sequencing was done on a sample of Tregs from blood. The origin of this receptor is a woman younger than 35 in good health. The CDR3 is CASSSPNTIYF. DNA of the CDR3: TGTGCCAGCAGTTCCCCTAACACCATATATTTT.